These 4 T cell receptor beta chains came from one sample sequenced in a study of shared clonotypes between healthy human individuals. Clones were read by immunoSEQ multiplex PCR, and TCRdb kept only the in-frame ones, dropping some. Of around 330,000 clones listed, around 72% are singletons. Sample: memory CD4+ T cells sorted from blood. The subset denotes: CD45RA-negative fraction. The receptors here all came from a man younger than 45 in good health.

Only a few counts were recorded for this clone. The V gene is TRBV11-3, the J gene TRBJ2-1; D unresolved. The CDR3 length is 13 residues. Germline CDR1 and CDR2: SGHNT and YENEEA. V was cut by 5 bases and J by 5 bases, with 10 bases left in between. The chain's CDR3 is CASSLGPNNEQFF. CDR3 sequence (DNA): TGTGCCAGCAGCCTCGGGCCCAACAATGAGCAGTTCTTC.

This clone was observed many times. The V call is TRBV2, the J call TRBJ2-7; either TRBD1 or TRBD2 may fit D (5 bases each). This CDR3 has 13 residues. Germline CDR1 reads SNHLY; CDR2 reads FYNNEI. The CDR3 loop reads CVSRGASSYEQYF. For the CDR3, the DNA is TGTGTGTCGAGGGGCGCCTCCTCCTACGAGCAGTACTTC. Using reference TRBV2 and TRBJ2-7 for the parts outside the CDR3, the full variable domain is EPEVTQTPSHQVTQMGQEVILRCVPISNHLYFYWYRQILGQKVEFLVSFYNNEISEKSEIFDDQFSVERPDGSNFTLKIRSTKLEDSAMYFCVSRGASSYEQYFGPGTRLTVT.

The genes are TRBV2 and TRBJ2-5; D remains unclear. Germline assignment: CDR1 SNHLY and CDR2 FYNNEI. V lost 7 bases and J lost 2, with 5 bases in between. The CDR3 extends over 11 amino acids. The CDR3 DNA is TGTGCCAGCACACAACAAGAGACCCAGTACTTC. It is translated as CASTQQETQYF.

About this clone: This CDR3 is also generated by other DNA sequences in the sample. V and J are TRBV9 and TRBJ2-1; D perhaps matches TRBD2 (5 bases). Trimming removed 2 bases from V and 0 bases from J, with 27 bases in between. Germline V CDR1 and CDR2: SGDLS, YYNGEE. The CDR3 covers 21 residues. CDR3 residues: CASSVGTRVGLVGVSYNEQFF. The CDR3 DNA sequence: TGTGCCAGCAGCGTGGGAACGCGGGTTGGTTTGGTGGGTGTCTCCTACAATGAGCAGTTCTTC.